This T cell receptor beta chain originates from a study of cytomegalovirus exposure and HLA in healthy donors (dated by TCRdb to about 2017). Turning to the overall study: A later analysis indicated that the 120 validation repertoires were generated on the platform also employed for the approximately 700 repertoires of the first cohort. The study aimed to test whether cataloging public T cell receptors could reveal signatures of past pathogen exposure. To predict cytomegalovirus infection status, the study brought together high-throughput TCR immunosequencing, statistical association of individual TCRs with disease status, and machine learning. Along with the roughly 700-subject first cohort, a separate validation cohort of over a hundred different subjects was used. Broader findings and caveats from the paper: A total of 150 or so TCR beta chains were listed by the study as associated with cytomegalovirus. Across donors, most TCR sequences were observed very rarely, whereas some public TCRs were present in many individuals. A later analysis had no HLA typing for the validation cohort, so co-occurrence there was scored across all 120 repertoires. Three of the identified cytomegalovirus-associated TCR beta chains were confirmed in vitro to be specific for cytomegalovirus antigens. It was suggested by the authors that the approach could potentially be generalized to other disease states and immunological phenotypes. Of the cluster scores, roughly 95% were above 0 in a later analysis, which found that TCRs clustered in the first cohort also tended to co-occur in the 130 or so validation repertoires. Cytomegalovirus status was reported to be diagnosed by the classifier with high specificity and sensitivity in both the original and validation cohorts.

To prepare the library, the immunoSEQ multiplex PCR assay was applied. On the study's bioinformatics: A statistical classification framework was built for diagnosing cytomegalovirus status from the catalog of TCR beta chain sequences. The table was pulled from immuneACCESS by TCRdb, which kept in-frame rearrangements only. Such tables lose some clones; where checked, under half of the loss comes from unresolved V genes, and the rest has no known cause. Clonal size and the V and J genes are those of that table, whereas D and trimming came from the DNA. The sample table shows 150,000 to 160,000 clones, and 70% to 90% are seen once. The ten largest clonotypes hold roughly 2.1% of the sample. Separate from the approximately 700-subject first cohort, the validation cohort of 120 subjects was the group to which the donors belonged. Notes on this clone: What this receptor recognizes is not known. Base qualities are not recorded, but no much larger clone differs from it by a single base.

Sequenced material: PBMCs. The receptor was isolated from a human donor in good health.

Read as DNA, the sequence is TGTGCCAGCAGCTTAGTCCCTAGGAGGGCGTCAGGGGAGACCCAGTACTTC. The resulting protein is CASSLVPRRASGETQYF. The rearrangement combines TRBV7-2 with TRBJ2-5; possibly the D gene is TRBD2, per 6 matching bases. The CDR3, cysteine through phenylalanine, is 17 amino acids long. The CDR3 DNA has 51 bases and is translated from base 1. V and J are truncated by 1 base and 5 bases respectively, leaving an intervening sequence of 20 bases. Per the germline V gene, SGHTA is the CDR1 and FQGNSA is the CDR2.